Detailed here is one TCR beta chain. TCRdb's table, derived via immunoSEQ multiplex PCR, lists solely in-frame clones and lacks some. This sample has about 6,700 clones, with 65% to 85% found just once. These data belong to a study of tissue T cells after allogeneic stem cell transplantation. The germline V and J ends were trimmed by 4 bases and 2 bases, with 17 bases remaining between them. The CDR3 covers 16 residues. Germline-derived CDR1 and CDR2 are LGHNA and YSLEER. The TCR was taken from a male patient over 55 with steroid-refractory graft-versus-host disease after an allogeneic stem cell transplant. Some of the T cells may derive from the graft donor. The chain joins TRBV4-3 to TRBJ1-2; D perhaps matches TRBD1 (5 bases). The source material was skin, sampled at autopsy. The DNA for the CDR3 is TGCGCCAGCAGCCCCAAGACGTCCGGGGGAAACTATGGCTACACCTTC. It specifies CASSPKTSGGNYGYTF.